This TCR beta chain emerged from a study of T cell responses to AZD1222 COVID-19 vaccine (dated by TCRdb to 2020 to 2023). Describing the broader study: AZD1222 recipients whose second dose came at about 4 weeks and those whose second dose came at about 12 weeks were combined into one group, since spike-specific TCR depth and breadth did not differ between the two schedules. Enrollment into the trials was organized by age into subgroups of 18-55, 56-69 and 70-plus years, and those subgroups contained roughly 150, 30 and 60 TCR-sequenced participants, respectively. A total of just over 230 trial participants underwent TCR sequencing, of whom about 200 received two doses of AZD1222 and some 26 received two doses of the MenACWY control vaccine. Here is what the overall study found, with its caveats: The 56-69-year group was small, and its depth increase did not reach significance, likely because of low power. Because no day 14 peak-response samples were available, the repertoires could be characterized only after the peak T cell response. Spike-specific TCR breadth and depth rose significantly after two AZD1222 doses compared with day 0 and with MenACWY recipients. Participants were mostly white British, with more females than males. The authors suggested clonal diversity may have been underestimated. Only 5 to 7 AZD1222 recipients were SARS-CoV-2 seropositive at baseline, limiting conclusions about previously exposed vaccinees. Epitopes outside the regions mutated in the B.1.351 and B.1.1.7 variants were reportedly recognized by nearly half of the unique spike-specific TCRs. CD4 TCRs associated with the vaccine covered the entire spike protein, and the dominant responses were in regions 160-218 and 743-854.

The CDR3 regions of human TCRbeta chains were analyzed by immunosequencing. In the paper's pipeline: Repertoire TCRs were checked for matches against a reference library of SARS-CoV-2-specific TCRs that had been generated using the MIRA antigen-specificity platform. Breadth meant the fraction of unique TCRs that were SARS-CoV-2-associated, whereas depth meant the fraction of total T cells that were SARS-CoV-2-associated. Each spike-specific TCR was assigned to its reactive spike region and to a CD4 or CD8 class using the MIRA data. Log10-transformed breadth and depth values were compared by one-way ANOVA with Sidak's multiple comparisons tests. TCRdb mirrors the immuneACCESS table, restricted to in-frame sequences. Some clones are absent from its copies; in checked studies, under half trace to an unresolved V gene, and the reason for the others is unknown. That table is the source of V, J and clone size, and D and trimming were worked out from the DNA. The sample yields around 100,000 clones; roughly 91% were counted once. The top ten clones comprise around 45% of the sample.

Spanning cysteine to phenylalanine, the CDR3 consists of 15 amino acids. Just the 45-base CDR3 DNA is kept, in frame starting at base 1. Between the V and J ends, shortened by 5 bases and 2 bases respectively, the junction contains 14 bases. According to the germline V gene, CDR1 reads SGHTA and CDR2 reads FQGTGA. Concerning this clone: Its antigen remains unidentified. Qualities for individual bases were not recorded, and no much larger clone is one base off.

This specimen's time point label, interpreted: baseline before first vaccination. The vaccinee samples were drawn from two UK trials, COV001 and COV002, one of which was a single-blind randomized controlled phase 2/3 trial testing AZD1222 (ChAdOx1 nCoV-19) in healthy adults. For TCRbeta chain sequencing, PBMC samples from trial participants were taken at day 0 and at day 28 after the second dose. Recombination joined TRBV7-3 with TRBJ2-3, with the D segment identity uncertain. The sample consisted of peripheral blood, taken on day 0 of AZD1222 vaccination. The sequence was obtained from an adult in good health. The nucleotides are TGTGCCAGCAGCACTGCGGATCTCAACACAGATACGCAGTATTTT. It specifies CASSTADLNTDTQYF.